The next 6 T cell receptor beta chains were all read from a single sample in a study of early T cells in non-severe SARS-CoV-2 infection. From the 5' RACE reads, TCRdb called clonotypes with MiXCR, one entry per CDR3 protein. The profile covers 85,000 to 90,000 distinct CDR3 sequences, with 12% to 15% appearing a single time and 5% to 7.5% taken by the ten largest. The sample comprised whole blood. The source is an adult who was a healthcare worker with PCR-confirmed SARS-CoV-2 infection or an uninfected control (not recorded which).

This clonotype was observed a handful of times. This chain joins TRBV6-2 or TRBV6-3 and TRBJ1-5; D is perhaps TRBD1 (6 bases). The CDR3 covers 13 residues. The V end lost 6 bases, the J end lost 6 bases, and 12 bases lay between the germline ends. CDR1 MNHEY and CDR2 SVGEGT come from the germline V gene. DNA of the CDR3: TGTGCCAGCAGGCTACAGGGTATTCAGCCCCAGCATTTT. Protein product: CASRLQGIQPQHF.

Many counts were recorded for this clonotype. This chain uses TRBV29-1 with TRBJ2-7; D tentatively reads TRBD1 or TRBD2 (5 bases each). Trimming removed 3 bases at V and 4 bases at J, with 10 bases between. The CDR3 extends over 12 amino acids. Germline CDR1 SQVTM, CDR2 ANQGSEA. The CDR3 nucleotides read TGCAGCGTTGACGTCGGGGCTTACGAGCAGTACTTC. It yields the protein CSVDVGAYEQYF.

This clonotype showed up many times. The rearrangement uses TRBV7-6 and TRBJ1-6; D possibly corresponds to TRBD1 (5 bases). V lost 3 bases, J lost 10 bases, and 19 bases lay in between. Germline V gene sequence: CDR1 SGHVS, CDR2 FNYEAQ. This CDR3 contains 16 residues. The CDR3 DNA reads TGTGCCAGCAGCTTCGGCGACAGCATCCCCGGGTCACCCCTCCACTTT. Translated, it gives CASSFGDSIPGSPLHF.

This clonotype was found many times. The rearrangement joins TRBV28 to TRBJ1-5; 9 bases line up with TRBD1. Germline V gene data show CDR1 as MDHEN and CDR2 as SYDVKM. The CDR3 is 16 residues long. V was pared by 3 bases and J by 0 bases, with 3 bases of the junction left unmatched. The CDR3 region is CASSLRDRVSNQPQHF. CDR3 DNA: TGTGCCAGCAGTTTGCGGGACAGGGTTAGCAATCAGCCCCAGCATTTT.

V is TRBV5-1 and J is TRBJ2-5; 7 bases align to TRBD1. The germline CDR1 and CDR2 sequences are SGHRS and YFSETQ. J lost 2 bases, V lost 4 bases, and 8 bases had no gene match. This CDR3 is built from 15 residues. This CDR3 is CASSIGTDPQETQYF. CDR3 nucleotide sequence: TGCGCCAGCAGCATCGGGACAGACCCGCAAGAGACCCAGTACTTC.

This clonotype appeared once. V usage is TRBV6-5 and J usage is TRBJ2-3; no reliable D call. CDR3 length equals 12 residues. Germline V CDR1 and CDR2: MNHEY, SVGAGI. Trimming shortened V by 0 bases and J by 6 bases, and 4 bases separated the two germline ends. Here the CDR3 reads CASSYSGDTQYF. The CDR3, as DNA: TGTGCCAGCAGTTACTCCGGGGATACGCAGTATTTT.